The 17 T cell receptor beta chains given below trace back to one sample, sequenced in a study of blood T cell repertoires in COVID-19. Profiled with immunoSEQ multiplex PCR; TCRdb holds only in-frame clones, not every one. The data show 200,000 to 250,000 clones, 80% to 90% seen once. Source material: PBMCs or T cells enriched from blood (not recorded which). The receptor source for this set is a woman between 50 and 59 years old who had been exposed to COVID-19.

The genes are TRBV11-2 and TRBJ1-3; no firm D call. The germline V gene encodes CDR1 SGHAT and CDR2 FQNNGV. V was cut by 11 bases and J by 2 bases, with 13 bases left in between. This CDR3 spans 13 amino acids. CDR3 in amino acids: CAVPGNPGNTIYF. DNA for the CDR3: TGTGCCGTCCCGGGGAACCCTGGAAACACCATATATTTT.

The chain joins TRBV28 to TRBJ1-1; D perhaps matches TRBD1 (5 bases). Germline V gene sequence: CDR1 MDHEN, CDR2 SYDVKM. The CDR3 is made up of 15 amino acids. Trimming took off 2 bases at V and 0 bases at J, with 10 bases between the two ends. In nucleotides, the CDR3 is TGTGCCAGCAGTTTACGGCAGGGTATGAACACTGAAGCTTTCTTT. Its translation is CASSLRQGMNTEAFF.

CDR3 DNA: TGTGCCAGCATCCATACCGACAGAGTTAACTATGGCTACACCTTC. Its protein product is CASIHTDRVNYGYTF. The genes are TRBV6-6 and TRBJ1-2; D might be TRBD1 (5 bases). Per the germline V gene, CDR1 is MNHNY and CDR2 is SVGAGI (reference sequence). CDR3 length: 15 amino acids. V lost 7 bases and J lost 1, with 16 bases in between.

The J gene is TRBJ2-1, the V gene TRBV19, with D possibly matching TRBD2 (5 bases). This CDR3 has 12 residues. Germline V gene lookup returns CDR1 LNHDA and CDR2 SQIVND (reference sequence). V lost 7 bases and J lost 6, with 10 bases in between. CDR3 loop: CASNPGGNEQFF. The DNA for the CDR3 is TGTGCCAGTAACCCAGGAGGCAATGAGCAGTTCTTC.

CDR3 in amino acids: CASSWTSPSSGNTIYF. The DNA for the CDR3 is TGCGCCAGCAGTTGGACATCCCCGAGCTCTGGAAACACCATATATTTT. The V gene is TRBV10-2, the J gene TRBJ1-3; D perhaps matches TRBD1 (5 bases). Trimming cost V 5 bases and J 0 bases, with 14 bases left between them. The CDR3 loop spans 16 amino acids. CDR1 is WSHSY, CDR2 SAAADI, per germline.

The chain carries TRBV10-1 and TRBJ1-6, with 9 bases fitting TRBD1. J was trimmed by 2 bases and V by 9 bases; bases with no gene match: 5. The germline V gene has CDR1 WNHNN and CDR2 SYGVQD (reference sequence). This CDR3 has 15 residues. CDR3: CARKQGAAYNSPLHF. CDR3 coding DNA: TGCGCCAGGAAACAGGGGGCCGCCTATAATTCACCCCTCCACTTT.

The chain recombines TRBV19 with TRBJ1-2; D is undetermined. CDR1 and CDR2 from the germline V gene are LNHDA and SQIVND (reference sequence). The CDR3 loop spans 15 amino acids. The ends were cut back, 5 bases at V and 7 bases at J, with 20 bases in the middle. The CDR3 nucleotides are TGTGCCAGTAGTCCGCTACCTATCGGGGTAAGTGGCTACACCTTC. It yields the protein CASSPLPIGVSGYTF.

The rearrangement joins TRBV5-4 to TRBJ1-2; D ambiguous. Trimming removed 0 bases from V and 4 bases from J, with 13 bases in between. The CDR3 totals 15 residues. Germline CDR1 reads SGHNT; CDR2 reads YYREEE (reference sequence). The DNA of the CDR3 is TGTGCCAGCAGCTTGGCAGTGGGCAGTACCTATGGCTACACCTTC. Translation gives CASSLAVGSTYGYTF.

The J gene is TRBJ1-1, the V gene TRBV5-5; TRBD1 matches 11 bases. V lost 0 bases and J lost 4; bases outside the gene matches: 2. CDR1 SGHKS and CDR2 YYEKEE come from the germline V gene (reference sequence). This CDR3 contains 15 residues. As DNA, the CDR3 is TGTGCCAGCAGCTTGGGAGGGACAGGGGGCACTGAAGCTTTCTTT. Its protein is CASSLGGTGGTEAFF.

V gene TRBV14 combines with J gene TRBJ1-1, with D perhaps matching TRBD1 (6 bases). Trimming removed 4 bases at V and 3 bases at J, with 15 bases between. The CDR3 is 15 amino acids. The germline CDR1 and CDR2 sequences are SGHDN and FVKESK. As DNA, the CDR3 is TGTGCCAGCAGCCGCATTACAGGGCGCCACACTGAAGCTTTCTTT. Amino acids: CASSRITGRHTEAFF. The full variable domain, rest sourced from reference TRBV14 and TRBJ1-1, is EAGVTQFPSHSVIEKGQTVTLRCDPISGHDNLYWYRRVMGKEIKFLLHFVKESKQDESGMPNNRFLAERTGGTYSTLKVQPAELEDSGVYFCASSRITGRHTEAFFGQGTRLTVV.

This chain connects TRBV5-4 to TRBJ1-2; 8 bases fit TRBD1. The germline CDR1 and CDR2 sequences are SGHNT and YYREEE (reference sequence). The CDR3 is 17 residues long. J gave up 2 bases and V 3 bases, and 12 bases lay outside the gene matches. The CDR3 DNA reads TGTGCCAGCAGCTCACCGGGACAGGCGATTACAAACTATGGCTACACCTTC. As protein: CASSSPGQAITNYGYTF.

V is TRBV15 and J is TRBJ2-7; 9 bases map to TRBD2. CDR3 length: 15 residues. The germline gives CDR1 LNHNV, CDR2 YYDKDF (reference sequence). V lost 3 bases and J lost 3; bases outside the gene matches: 6. CDR3: CATSRRTSEFYEQYF. The DNA of the CDR3 is TGTGCCACCAGCAGGCGGACTAGCGAGTTCTACGAGCAGTACTTC.

The J gene is TRBJ2-3, the V gene TRBV30; TRBD2 agrees at 9 bases. This CDR3 has 16 residues. CDR1 and CDR2 (germline): GTSNPN, SVGIG (reference sequence). J was trimmed by 4 bases and V by 2 bases; bases with no gene match: 10. In nucleotides, the CDR3 is TGTGCCTGGAGTCCGAGAGTAGCGGGGGAGGCAGATACGCAGTATTTT. Translation: CAWSPRVAGEADTQYF.

The genes are TRBV27 and TRBJ2-2, with TRBD1 matching over 11 bases. J gave up 5 bases and V 6 bases, and 8 bases lay outside the gene matches. CDR1 and CDR2 (germline): MNHEY, SMNVEV (reference sequence). The CDR3 contains 16 residues. CDR3 in DNA: TGTGCCAGCAGGAGGACAGGGGGCGCCTTTACCGGGGAGCTGTTTTTT. It specifies CASRRTGGAFTGELFF.

The chain is built from TRBV3-1 (or the pseudogene TRBV3-2) and TRBJ2-3; tentatively, D is TRBD2 (6 bases). V gave up 0 bases and J gave up 0 bases, with 10 bases separating them. Germline CDR1 reads LGHDT; CDR2 reads YNNKEL (reference sequence). The CDR3 has 16 amino acids. The DNA of the CDR3 is TGTGCCAGCAGCCAAGATCGGGGGTTGAGCACAGATACGCAGTATTTT. Translating it yields CASSQDRGLSTDTQYF.

The V gene is TRBV10-3, the J gene TRBJ1-4; 9 nucleotides agree with TRBD1. There are 16 residues in the CDR3. The germline CDR1 and CDR2 sequences are ENHRY and SYGVKD. The V and J ends lost 3 bases and 7 bases, in that order; junction bases with no gene match: 9. In DNA, the CDR3 is TGTGCCATCAGTGACAAACTGACAGGGGGTGTTGAAAAACTGTTTTTT. Amino acid sequence: CAISDKLTGGVEKLFF.

The chain carries TRBV27 and TRBJ2-6; 8 bases fit TRBD1. This CDR3 is 14 amino acids long. Trimming at V came to 6 bases and at J to 6 bases, leaving 4 bases not matched to a gene. CDR1 is MNHEY, CDR2 SMNVEV, per germline (reference sequence). The CDR3 DNA is TGTGCCAGCAGCCAGACAGGGGTGGCCAACGTCCTGACTTTC. As protein: CASSQTGVANVLTF. Supplemented by reference TRBV27 and TRBJ2-6, the full variable domain reads EAQVTQNPRYLITVTGKKLTVTCSQNMNHEYMSWYRQDPGLGLRQIYYSMNVEVTDKGDVPEGYKVSRKEKRNFPLILESPSPNQTSLYFCASSQTGVANVLTFGAGSRLTVL.